This T cell receptor (beta chain) comes out of a study of T-cell reconstitution after alpha-beta-depleted transplantation in children. The sample holds a few counts of this clonotype. What it binds is unknown. Study-wide results and limits: Hyperexpanded clones declined; after one year, newly produced T cells mostly supplied diversity.

Unique molecular identifiers featured in how the TCRbeta library was prepared. TCRdb re-analysed the PCR reads in MiXCR, keeping a single row per CDR3 protein. The data show some 830,000 distinct CDR3 sequences, about 15% seen once. The junction had 11 bases not matched to a gene; V was cut back by 4 bases and J by 5 bases. This CDR3 is 15 amino acids long. Germline V CDR1 and CDR2: SGHRS, YFSETQ. The chain couples TRBV5-1 to TRBJ1-1, with 7 bases fitting TRBD1. The sequencing used PBMCs, mostly from graft donor cells, collected 360 days after TCRalphabeta/CD19-depleted stem cell transplant. This sequence was found in a male patient between 10 and 17 years old who had a stem cell transplant for acute lymphoblastic leukemia, so the T cells may come from the graft donor. This chain's CDR3 is CASSRRTGSTTEAFF. DNA of the CDR3: TGCGCCAGCAGCAGGCGGACAGGAAGTACAACTGAAGCTTTCTTT.